The clone carrying this T cell receptor beta chain was observed many times. The CDR3 has 18 amino acids. Trimming at V came to 6 bases and at J to 1 base, leaving 10 bases not matched to a gene. From germline, CDR1 is MNHEY and CDR2 SMNVEV (reference sequence). Using unique molecular identifiers, the investigators prepared the TCRbeta library. TCRdb re-derived calls from the PCR reads in MiXCR, one entry per CDR3 protein. The table includes a few hundred thousand distinct CDR3 sequences, about 8.8% detected once. This entry is derived from a study of T-cell reconstitution after alpha-beta-depleted transplantation in children.

The chain joins TRBV27 to TRBJ2-3; 13 positions agree with TRBD2. This receptor was obtained from a human donor who donated a stem cell graft to a child with SCID. Material: PBMCs from the stem cell graft donor, obtained from the stem cell graft. CDR3 DNA sequence: TGTGCCAGCAGACGACTAGCGGGGGGACCCCAGGGCACAGATACGCAGTATTTT. Amino acid sequence: CASRRLAGGPQGTDTQYF.